One and the same sample provided the 21 T cell receptor beta chains below, sequenced in a study of spatial heterogeneity in lung cancer. Broader study findings: Expanded intratumoral alpha and beta TCR counts tracked tumor mutation counts.

Using its own MiXCR run on the 5' RACE reads, TCRdb lists one record per CDR3 protein. The sample shows over 10,000 distinct CDR3 sequences, around 3.5% of them seen only once. For these receptors, no antigen is known. The time point was: sample taken at primary tumor resection. The starting material was lung tumor tissue, obtained at surgery. Receptor source: a male donor with early-stage non-small cell lung cancer.

This clonotype showed up just a few times. The chain has TRBV6-2 or TRBV6-3 and TRBJ1-5; 12 positions agree with TRBD1. Germline V gene data show CDR1 as MNHEY and CDR2 as SVGEGT. Trimming took 6 bases from V and 7 from J; bases not matched to a gene: 7. This CDR3 contains 15 residues. DNA for the CDR3: TGTGCCAGCAGACAGGGACAGGGGGCGAGGCAGCCCCAGCATTTT. Its translation is CASRQGQGARQPQHF.

This clonotype showed up many times. The chain carries TRBV6-2 or TRBV6-3 and TRBJ2-2; TRBD1 matches at 9 bases. The germline CDR1 and CDR2 sequences are MNHEY and SVGEGT. With V trimmed by 7 bases and J by 5 bases, 11 bases remained unmatched. The CDR3 sequence is 16 residues long. In nucleotides, the CDR3 is TGTGCCAGCAAGTTTGCCGGGACAGGGAAAACCGGGGAGCTGTTTTTT. It translates to CASKFAGTGKTGELFF.

This clonotype was found a few times. The rearrangement joins TRBV5-4 to TRBJ1-1; the D gene is possibly TRBD1 (6 bases). The V gene's germline CDR1 is SGHNT and CDR2 YYREEE (reference sequence). The CDR3 length is 12 residues. Trimming left V 4 bases short and J 5 bases short, with 9 bases between. CDR3 DNA sequence: TGTGCCAGCAGCACAGGGAAAACTGAAGCTTTCTTT. This translates into CASSTGKTEAFF.

This clonotype ranks as medium-sized. J is TRBJ1-1 and V is TRBV11-1, with D maybe TRBD1 (5 bases). The CDR3 extends over 16 amino acids. The ends were cut back, 4 bases at V and 4 bases at J, with 19 bases in the middle. Germline values: CDR1 SGHAT, CDR2 FQDESV (reference sequence). CDR3 loop: CASSSLWQGRATEAFF. The CDR3 bases are TGTGCCAGCAGCTCCCTTTGGCAGGGACGGGCCACTGAAGCTTTCTTT.

This clonotype was recorded many times. The chain uses TRBV20-1 and TRBJ2-5; D not resolved. V lost 6 bases, J lost 2 bases, and 16 bases lay in between. The germline V gene has CDR1 DFQATT and CDR2 SNEGSKA (reference sequence). The CDR3 totals 14 residues. The CDR3 coding sequence is TGCAGTGCCCAGACGCCCGACGGTCAAGAGACCCAGTACTTC. As protein: CSAQTPDGQETQYF.

This clonotype came up many times. The chain recombines TRBV4-3 with TRBJ2-5, with D perhaps matching TRBD1 (7 bases). Trimming shortened V by 0 bases and J by 5 bases, and 16 bases separated the two germline ends. This CDR3 comprises 16 residues. The germline V gene encodes CDR1 LGHNA and CDR2 YSLEER. As DNA, the CDR3 is TGCGCCAGCAGCCAAGATCGGCCAGGGGGGCTTGAGACCCAGTACTTC. Its translation: CASSQDRPGGLETQYF.

Ten or more counts support this clonotype. This sequence joins TRBV3-1 and TRBJ2-5, with D perhaps matching TRBD1 or TRBD2 (5 bases each). Per germline, CDR1 LGHDT and CDR2 YNNKEL (reference sequence). This CDR3 contains 17 residues. Trimming removed 6 bases at V and 1 base at J, with 21 bases between. In DNA form, the CDR3 reads TGTGCCAGCAGTAGTAATAATTTCCCGGGACGCCAAGAGACCCAGTACTTC. Encoded protein: CASSSNNFPGRQETQYF.

With respect to this clonotype: One base away lies a much larger clone, so this may be a sequencing read error. V usage is TRBV6-5 and J usage is TRBJ1-2; D is ambiguous. Germline CDR1 is MNHEY and CDR2 is SVGAGI. The CDR3 runs 12 residues. This chain's CDR3 is CASSSRVGGYNF. CDR3 nucleotide sequence: TGTGCCAGCAGTTCCCGGGTCGGTGGCTACAACTTC.

This clonotype came up many times. The chain recombines TRBV7-2 with TRBJ2-2; D is ambiguous. The CDR3 totals 14 residues. Between the trimmed V and J ends, which lost 5 bases and 3 bases, there was a span of 10 bases. CDR1 is SGHTA and CDR2 is FQGNSA in the germline V gene. CDR3 DNA: TGTGCCAGCAGCCCCGGTATGGACACCGGGGAGCTGTTTTTT. This gives the protein CASSPGMDTGELFF.

This clonotype was observed many times. This chain connects TRBV7-8 to TRBJ2-5; 8 positions agree with TRBD2. The germline CDR1 and CDR2 sequences are SGHVS and FQNEAQ. This CDR3 region has 15 residues. The trim removed 4 bases at V and 5 bases at J, leaving 9 bases unmatched. DNA for the CDR3: TGTGCCAGCAGCTCTCCAGCGGGGGAGAGGGAGACCCAGTACTTC. This gives the protein CASSSPAGERETQYF. Full variable domain (missing parts from reference TRBV7-8 and TRBJ2-5): GAGVSQSPRYKVAKRGQDVALRCDPISGHVSLFWYQQALGQGPEFLTYFQNEAQLDKSGLPSDRFFAERPEGSVSTLKIQRTQQEDSAVYLCASSSPAGERETQYFGPGTRLLVL.

By proportion, this clonotype is large (0.1 to 1%). The CDR3 loop is CASRRTGQPQHF. As DNA, the CDR3 is TGTGCCAGCAGGAGGACGGGGCAGCCCCAGCATTTT. The chain recombines TRBV6-6 with TRBJ1-5; D not resolved. Between the trimmed V and J ends, which lost 6 bases and 7 bases, there was a span of 10 bases. CDR3 length equals 12 residues. Germline V gene sequence: CDR1 MNHNY, CDR2 SVGAGI (reference sequence).

Ten or more counts support this clonotype. The chain recombines TRBV11-2 with TRBJ2-1; 15 positions match TRBD2. The CDR3 runs 17 residues. CDR1 and CDR2 (germline): SGHAT, FQNNGV. With V trimmed by 5 bases and J by 5 bases, 7 bases remained unmatched. This chain's CDR3 is CASSSFRTSGGDNEQFF. The CDR3, as DNA: TGTGCCAGCAGCAGCTTCCGGACTAGCGGGGGGGACAATGAGCAGTTCTTC.

On this clonotype: This may stem from a read error, because a much larger clone lies one nucleotide away. The chain employs TRBV6-5 and TRBJ1-2; D gene ambiguous. Trimming left V 4 bases short and J 8 bases short, with 11 bases between. CDR1 is MNHEY, CDR2 SVGAGI, per germline. This CDR3 has 12 amino acids. The CDR3 loop is CASSCGGRGYTF. The CDR3 DNA is TGTGCCAGCAGTTGTGGAGGGCGCGGCTACACCTTC.

There are many counts of this clonotype. The chain links TRBV9 to TRBJ2-2; no clear D gene. Trimming stripped 4 bases from V and 6 bases from J, with 16 bases between. The length of the CDR3 is 15 residues. CDR1 and CDR2 from the germline V gene are SGDLS and YYNGEE. This CDR3 is CASSPETALAGELFF. The CDR3 coding sequence is TGTGCCAGCAGCCCCGAAACAGCCTTAGCCGGGGAGCTGTTTTTT.

At least ten counts were recorded for this clonotype. The chain recombines TRBV6-5 with TRBJ1-2, with D maybe TRBD1 (5 bases). CDR1 is MNHEY, CDR2 SVGAGI, per germline. V gave up 4 bases and J gave up 7 bases, with 19 bases separating them. The CDR3 is 15 residues long. CDR3 nucleotide sequence: TGTGCCAGCAGTTTAACTCAGGGTGGAGCCGCTGGCTACACCTTC. It codes for CASSLTQGGAAGYTF.

The sample holds many counts of this clonotype. The chain has TRBV9 and TRBJ1-5; D is uncertain. The germline V and J ends were trimmed by 2 bases and 5 bases, with 11 bases remaining between them. This CDR3 contains 14 residues. Per the germline V gene, CDR1 is SGDLS and CDR2 is YYNGEE. CDR3 bases: TGTGCCAGCAGCGTTGGCATGCTCTATCAGCCCCAGCATTTT. Translated: CASSVGMLYQPQHF.

This clonotype showed up many times. The V call is TRBV20-1, the J call TRBJ2-7; D unresolved. CDR3 length: 14 amino acids. Per germline, CDR1 DFQATT and CDR2 SNEGSKA (reference sequence). The V and J ends lost 6 bases and 5 bases respectively, with 20 bases between them. Here the CDR3 reads CSALLWAKPDEQYF. The CDR3, as DNA: TGCAGTGCACTGCTTTGGGCCAAACCCGACGAGCAGTACTTC.

This clonotype occurred a few times. At one boundary the junction diverges from the germline segment, which might be a read error. The chain recombines TRBV5-1 with TRBJ1-2, with D tentatively TRBD1 (5 bases). Germline lookup yields CDR1 SGHRS and CDR2 YFSETQ. This CDR3 has 12 residues. The CDR3 bases are TGCGCCAGCAGAGACAGTAACTATGGCGACACCTTC. This sequence encodes CASRDSNYGDTF.

This clonotype was seen a handful of times. The chain couples TRBV2 to TRBJ1-6, with no clear D. V was cut by 8 bases and J by 6 bases, with 11 bases left in between. Germline CDR1 SNHLY, CDR2 FYNNEI. This CDR3 spans 13 amino acids. CDR3 sequence (DNA): TGTGCCAGCTCGGTCCAGCGTAATTCACCCCTCCACTTT. Protein: CASSVQRNSPLHF.

In its sample, this clonotype was seen many times. V usage is TRBV15 and J usage is TRBJ1-1, with 7 bases matching TRBD1. Losses at the gene ends were 5 bases for V and 0 bases for J; bases not matched to a gene: 9. Germline V gene lookup returns CDR1 LNHNV and CDR2 YYDKDF (reference sequence). This CDR3 spans 16 amino acids. The CDR3 DNA follows: TGTGCCACCAGCGGCGAGATGGGACAGCTGAACACTGAAGCTTTCTTT. It codes for CATSGEMGQLNTEAFF.

There are a few counts of this clonotype. The chain joins TRBV5-5 to TRBJ2-7, with D perhaps TRBD1 (6 bases). Looked up from germline, CDR1 is SGHKS and CDR2 is YYEKEE (reference sequence). The V end was cut by 4 bases, the J end by 1 base, with 18 bases between. This CDR3 has 16 amino acids. In DNA, the CDR3 is TGTGCCAGCAGCCTCACAATACAGGGATTGTCCTACGAGCAGTACTTC. This gives the protein CASSLTIQGLSYEQYF.